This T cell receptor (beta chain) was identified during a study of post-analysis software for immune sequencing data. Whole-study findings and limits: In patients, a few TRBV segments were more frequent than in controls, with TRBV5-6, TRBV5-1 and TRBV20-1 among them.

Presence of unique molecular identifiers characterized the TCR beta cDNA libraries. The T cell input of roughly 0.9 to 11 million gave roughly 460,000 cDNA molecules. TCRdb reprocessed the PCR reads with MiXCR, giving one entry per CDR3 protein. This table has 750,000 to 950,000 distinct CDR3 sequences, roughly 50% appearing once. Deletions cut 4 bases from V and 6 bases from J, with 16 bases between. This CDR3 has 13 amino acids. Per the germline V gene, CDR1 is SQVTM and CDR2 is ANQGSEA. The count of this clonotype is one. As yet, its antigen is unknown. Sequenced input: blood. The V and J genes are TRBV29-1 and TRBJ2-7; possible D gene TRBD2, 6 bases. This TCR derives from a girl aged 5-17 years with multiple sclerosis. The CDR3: CSVGQLAGTEQYF. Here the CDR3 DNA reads TGCAGCGTTGGACAACTAGCAGGGACCGAGCAGTACTTC.